The clone carrying this T cell receptor beta chain was recorded a few times. Antigen specificity is unknown. This specimen belongs to a study of T cells after yellow fever vaccination. Study-wide context: The authors prepared low-cell-number fractions using SMART-Seq v4 Ultra Low Input.

V shed 5 bases, J shed 0 bases, and the junction held 10 bases outside the gene matches. Germline lookup yields CDR1 MNHEY and CDR2 SMNVEV (reference sequence). CDR3 size: 17 residues. Notes on the study in general: A small share of clonotypes appeared in both CD4 and CD8 compartments. Detected again after the booster were most primary-vaccination clones, at about 96% CD4 and 88% CD8.

As TCR cDNA was made by 5'RACE template switching, a universal primer site and UMIs were added. MiXCR was run by TCRdb on the 5' RACE reads, yielding one entry per CDR3 protein. Among some 550,000 distinct CDR3 sequences, under 25% were seen once, and the ten largest hold approximately 14%. The sequencing here drew on PBMCs, taken 15 days after the yellow fever booster vaccination. The chain recombines TRBV27 with TRBJ2-1, with TRBD1 matching 7 bases. This TCR came from a man under 40 who received the YFV17D yellow fever vaccine. The CDR3 reads CASSPTLGDSSYNEQFF. The CDR3 region has the DNA TGTGCCAGCAGTCCCACACTGGGGGACAGCTCCTACAATGAGCAGTTCTTC.